This T cell receptor beta chain was identified during a study of early T cells in non-severe SARS-CoV-2 infection. Germline assignment: CDR1 SGHRS and CDR2 YFSETQ. V lost 7 bases to trimming and J lost 2 bases, with 7 bases between them. The CDR3 consists of 12 residues. Each CDR3 protein gets one entry after TCRdb re-called the 5' RACE reads with MiXCR. In the table there are 56,000 or so distinct CDR3 sequences, approximately 10% of which are singletons. The sample taken for sequencing was whole blood. The chain couples TRBV5-1 to TRBJ2-1; D is perhaps TRBD1 (6 bases). This receptor was taken from an adult who was a healthcare worker with PCR-confirmed SARS-CoV-2 infection or an uninfected control (not recorded which). CDR3 nucleotides: TGCGCCAGCGGACAGACCTACAATGAGCAGTTCTTC. Translating gives CASGQTYNEQFF.